The next 24 T cell receptor beta chains were all read from a single sample in a study of cytomegalovirus exposure and HLA in healthy donors. The PCR was carried out with 60 Vbeta primers and 13 Jbeta primers. Profiling relied on immunoSEQ multiplex PCR, and the TCRdb table lists in-frame clones only, not all of them. The sample table includes roughly 57,000 clones. Material: PBMCs. Receptor source: a man aged 18 to 29 in good health and CMV-seropositive.

The V call is TRBV19, the J call TRBJ2-5; 7 nucleotides align to TRBD1. The J call is in doubt because the DNA end fits TRBJ2-7 better. The germline V gene encodes CDR1 LNHDA and CDR2 SQIVND (reference sequence). The CDR3 totals 15 residues. In nucleotides, the CDR3 is TGTGCCAGTAGTACCCGGCCCGGGACAGTTTACGAGCAGTACTTC. Translation: CASSTRPGTVYEQYF.

This rearrangement joins TRBV27 to TRBJ1-1; possible D gene TRBD1, 6 bases. V was clipped by 5 bases and J by 4 bases, with 11 bases between them. The CDR3 is 13 amino acids. In germline, CDR1 is MNHEY, CDR2 SMNVEV (reference sequence). This chain's CDR3 is CASSPTGITEAFF. The CDR3 DNA follows: TGTGCCAGCAGTCCCACAGGGATCACTGAAGCTTTCTTT.

The chain recombines TRBV5-4 with TRBJ2-5, with no clear D. The CDR3 runs 11 residues. Looked up from germline, CDR1 is SGHNT and CDR2 is YYREEE (reference sequence). Trimming took off 0 bases at V and 5 bases at J, with 2 bases between the two ends. The CDR3, as DNA: TGTGCCAGCAGCTTGGCGGAGACCCAGTACTTC. Its translation: CASSLAETQYF.

The gene calls are TRBV5-1 and TRBJ2-1; 10 bases agree with TRBD2. CDR3 length: 16 residues. V trimming: 4 bases; J trimming: 7 bases; junction bases outside the gene matches: 11. Germline-derived CDR1 and CDR2 are SGHRS and YFSETQ. Here the CDR3 DNA reads TGCGCCAGCAGCCCACGCGGGGGAGCGGGAGGGAATGAGCAGTTCTTC. The encoded protein is CASSPRGGAGGNEQFF.

V usage is TRBV5-7 and J usage is TRBJ2-7; TRBD1 is a possible D gene (6 bases). TRBV5-7 is noted as an ORF with a role that remains uncertain. There are 13 residues in the CDR3. V lost 7 bases, J lost 6 bases, and 17 bases lay in between. This chain's CDR3 is CASVGQRLSEQYF. Written as DNA, the CDR3 is TGTGCCAGCGTAGGACAGAGGTTGAGCGAGCAGTACTTC.

The CDR3 DNA reads as TGCGCCAGCAGCCCCCGGGACAGCGCTGAAGCTTTCTTT. It codes for CASSPRDSAEAFF. This chain uses TRBV4-1 with TRBJ1-1, with 7 bases identical to TRBD1. V shed 4 bases, J shed 6 bases, and the junction held 5 bases outside the gene matches. The germline V gene encodes CDR1 MGHRA and CDR2 YSYEKL. The CDR3 loop spans 13 amino acids.

The gene calls are TRBV30 and TRBJ2-5; D might be TRBD2 (5 bases). The CDR3 sequence is 14 residues long. The germline V and J ends were trimmed by 6 bases and 3 bases, with 17 bases remaining between them. Germline V gives CDR1 GTSNPN, CDR2 SVGIG (reference sequence). The CDR3 loop is CACTGSSFKETQYF. The CDR3 nucleotides read TGTGCCTGTACGGGGAGTAGCTTTAAAGAGACCCAGTACTTC.

This sequence joins TRBV6-7 and TRBJ1-3; the match to TRBD1 covers 8 bases. TRBV6-7 counts as an open reading frame of uncertain function. CDR3 length equals 15 residues. J was trimmed by 8 bases and V by 7 bases; bases with no gene match: 13. The CDR3 DNA is TGTGCCAGCATTGAGGACAGGGAAAGGGGTGACACCATATATTTT. Translating gives CASIEDRERGDTIYF.

As concerns this clone: Within the sample, other DNA sequences also encode this same CDR3. The rearrangement links TRBV19 to TRBJ2-7; the match to TRBD2 covers 11 bases. J lost 4 bases, V lost 2 bases, and 1 base had no gene match. Germline V gives CDR1 LNHDA, CDR2 SQIVND (reference sequence). There are 14 residues in the CDR3. CDR3 nucleotides: TGTGCCAGTAGTATATTAGCGGGAGGGTACGAGCAGTACTTC. Protein product: CASSILAGGYEQYF.

The chain recombines TRBV2 with TRBJ1-5; 9 positions agree with TRBD1. The CDR3 sequence is 14 residues long. V trimming: 7 bases; J trimming: 7 bases; junction bases outside the gene matches: 8. Germline CDR1 and CDR2: SNHLY and FYNNEI. As DNA, the CDR3 is TGTGCCAGCACCGTGGACAGGGGCGTACAGCCCCAGCATTTT. This translates into CASTVDRGVQPQHF.

The chain couples TRBV18 to TRBJ2-7, with D possibly being TRBD2 (5 bases). With 0 bases removed from V and 7 bases from J, the gap between germline ends came to 10 bases. This CDR3 comprises 13 residues. Looked up from germline, CDR1 is KGHSH and CDR2 is LQKENI. CDR3 sequence (DNA): TGTGCCAGCTCACCACCGGGGAAGCGGGAGCAGTACTTC. As protein: CASSPPGKREQYF.

The rearrangement joins TRBV2 to TRBJ2-6; 9 positions agree with TRBD1. The junction had 8 bases not matched to a gene; V was cut back by 11 bases and J by 0 bases. This CDR3 is 16 amino acids long. Germline loops: CDR1 SNHLY, CDR2 FYNNEI. This CDR3 is CASRDRVGSGANVLTF. CDR3 coding DNA: TGTGCCTCCAGGGACAGGGTGGGCTCTGGGGCCAACGTCCTGACTTTC.

V gene TRBV6-1 combines with J gene TRBJ2-7; D may be TRBD1 (5 bases). CDR1 and CDR2 (germline): MNHNS, SASEGT. Trimming stripped 0 bases from V and 0 bases from J, with 9 bases between. CDR3 length equals 15 residues. In DNA, the CDR3 is TGTGCCAGCAGTGAAGCGTTAGGACACTCCTACGAGCAGTACTTC. Translating it yields CASSEALGHSYEQYF.

The chain couples TRBV30 to TRBJ2-2, with a weak D call TRBD2 (6 bases). This CDR3 comprises 15 residues. Trimming stripped 3 bases from V and 2 bases from J, with 13 bases between. Germline V gene data show CDR1 as GTSNPN and CDR2 as SVGIG (reference sequence). The CDR3 sequence is CAWRRLATNTGELFF. The CDR3 DNA sequence: TGTGCCTGGAGAAGGCTAGCGACTAACACCGGGGAGCTGTTTTTT.

This chain connects TRBV28 to TRBJ1-2, with D maybe TRBD1 (5 bases). The CDR3 consists of 14 residues. CDR1 MDHEN and CDR2 SYDVKM come from the germline V gene. V lost 2 bases to trimming and J lost 8 bases, with 15 bases between them. The chain's CDR3 is CASSLQSRVGGYTF. DNA of the CDR3: TGTGCCAGCAGTTTACAGAGCAGGGTTGGGGGCTACACCTTC.

The chain employs TRBV28 and TRBJ2-7; D is perhaps TRBD1 (6 bases). CDR1 and CDR2 (germline): MDHEN, SYDVKM. V shed 8 bases and J shed 5 bases, with 13 bases lying between them. The CDR3 spans 12 residues. The CDR3 DNA sequence: TGTGCCAGCGGTTACAGGGATAACGAGCAGTACTTC. Its translation: CASGYRDNEQYF.

The V and J genes are TRBV28 and TRBJ2-5, with TRBD1 matching over 10 bases. Germline values: CDR1 MDHEN, CDR2 SYDVKM. The CDR3 is 15 residues long. J was trimmed by 5 bases and V by 10 bases; bases with no gene match: 13. Here the CDR3 reads CATASRDRGWETQYF. DNA for the CDR3: TGTGCCACCGCATCCCGGGACAGGGGTTGGGAGACCCAGTACTTC.

The rearrangement links TRBV19 to TRBJ2-1; TRBD2 aligns across 12 bases. The CDR3 runs to 20 residues. Germline V gives CDR1 LNHDA, CDR2 SQIVND (reference sequence). Trimming at V came to 5 bases and at J to 2 bases, leaving 16 bases not matched to a gene. The CDR3 reads CASSGGLAGTAVQTYNEQFF. DNA for the CDR3: TGTGCCAGTAGTGGGGGACTAGCGGGTACCGCCGTTCAAACCTACAATGAGCAGTTCTTC.

The chain links TRBV30 to TRBJ1-1, with D tentatively TRBD1 (5 bases). This CDR3 region has 14 residues. Trimming pared 0 bases from V and 3 bases from J, leaving 11 bases between. CDR1 and CDR2 (germline): GTSNPN, SVGIG (reference sequence). CDR3 sequence (DNA): TGTGCCTGGAGTGTCGGGTCGGGGGACACTGAAGCTTTCTTT. Protein: CAWSVGSGDTEAFF.

This chain joins TRBV10-2 and TRBJ2-7, with TRBD2 matching 10 bases. Per the germline V gene, CDR1 is WSHSY and CDR2 is SAAADI. The V segment lost 6 bases and the J segment 1 base; nucleotides outside the gene matches: 6. The CDR3 length is 15 residues. The CDR3 region has the DNA TGCGCCAGCAGCCCCGGACTAGCGGTATCCTACGAGCAGTACTTC. Translation: CASSPGLAVSYEQYF.

The CDR3 loop is CSVAQGQETQYF. CDR3 nucleotide sequence: TGCAGCGTTGCACAGGGGCAAGAGACCCAGTACTTC. The chain recombines TRBV29-1 with TRBJ2-5; 7 bases match TRBD1. The CDR3 is 12 amino acids. The ends lost 4 bases at V and 2 bases at J; junction bases unmatched: 1. Germline V lookup: CDR1 SQVTM, CDR2 ANQGSEA.

V gene TRBV19 combines with J gene TRBJ2-7, with D hard to call. Between the trimmed V and J ends, which lost 1 base and 6 bases, there was a span of 4 bases. Germline-derived CDR1 and CDR2 are LNHDA and SQIVND (reference sequence). This CDR3 is built from 11 residues. CDR3 in amino acids: CASSIGVEQYF. The CDR3 region has the DNA TGTGCCAGTAGTATAGGAGTCGAGCAGTACTTC.

J is TRBJ2-7 and V is TRBV7-9; D is possibly TRBD1 (6 bases). V was cut by 5 bases and J by 2 bases, with 13 bases left in between. The CDR3 is 14 amino acids. Germline V gene lookup returns CDR1 SEHNR and CDR2 FQNEAQ (reference sequence). The CDR3 spells CASSPQGSTYEQYF. The CDR3 bases are TGTGCCAGCAGCCCTCAGGGGTCGACCTACGAGCAGTACTTC.

CDR3 protein: CASSSHRGRTEAFF. CDR3 coding DNA: TGTGCCAGCAGCTCACACAGGGGACGGACTGAAGCTTTCTTT. The rearrangement uses TRBV11-2 and TRBJ1-1; TRBD1 matches at 7 bases. CDR1 and CDR2 (germline): SGHAT, FQNNGV. CDR3 length: 14 residues. With V trimmed by 4 bases and J by 5 bases, 7 bases remained unmatched.